Below, one TCR beta chain is given with its context. CDR3 length: 14 residues. Trimming took off 3 bases at V and 1 base at J, with 9 bases between the two ends. Germline CDR1 MNHNS, CDR2 SASEGT. This PCR relied on a set of 60 Vbeta primers and 13 Jbeta primers. The data were produced by immunoSEQ multiplex PCR, yet TCRdb's version contains in-frame clones alone and is incomplete. This repertoire includes roughly 220,000 clones. This record belongs to a study of cytomegalovirus exposure and HLA in healthy donors. The sequenced sample consisted of PBMCs. The sequence was obtained from a girl aged 2 to 9 in good health and CMV-seropositive. The chain carries TRBV6-1 and TRBJ1-2; the D is unclear. CDR3 loop: CASSDRVINYGYTF. CDR3 DNA sequence: TGTGCCAGCAGTGACCGGGTTATTAACTATGGCTACACCTTC.